These 30 T cell receptor beta chains originate from one sample sequenced in a study of T cell repertoires in cytomegalovirus infection. TCRdb reprocessed the reads via MiXCR and lists one record per CDR3 protein. The table has 65,000 to 95,000 distinct CDR3 sequences, about 3.8% seen once; the top ten hold roughly 4.4%. The sequenced sample consisted of PBMCs. The receptors derive from a human donor in good health (CMV status not recorded). Some clones in this sample may be carry-over from other donors' samples.

This clonotype showed up many times. The chain employs TRBV6-5 and TRBJ1-2; D is possibly TRBD1 (5 bases). Germline V gene lookup returns CDR1 MNHEY and CDR2 SVGAGI. This CDR3 spans 13 amino acids. V shed 2 bases and J shed 7 bases, with 11 bases lying between them. The CDR3 protein is CASSYLGGGGYTF. The CDR3 bases are TGTGCCAGCAGTTACCTCGGGGGGGGTGGCTACACCTTC.

This clonotype came up many times. The V gene is TRBV12-3 or TRBV12-4, the J gene TRBJ1-1; TRBD1 is a possible D gene (5 bases). V lost 1 base and J lost 4, with 16 bases in between. This CDR3 is built from 16 residues. CDR3 amino acids: CASSLVLWDFGTEAFF. CDR3 sequence (DNA): TGTGCCAGCAGTTTAGTTTTGTGGGACTTTGGCACTGAAGCTTTCTTT.

This clonotype appeared many times. This chain uses TRBV7-9 with TRBJ2-5; TRBD2 matches at 7 bases. V lost 5 bases, J lost 4 bases, and 7 bases stayed unmatched. Looked up from germline, CDR1 is SEHNR and CDR2 is FQNEAQ (reference sequence). The CDR3 is made up of 14 amino acids. The CDR3 coding sequence is TGTGCCAGCAGCCTCCTAGCGGTGGGAGAGACCCAGTACTTC. Encoded protein: CASSLLAVGETQYF.

Many counts were recorded for this clonotype. J is TRBJ2-1 and V is TRBV2, with TRBD2 matching 8 bases. The V gene end was trimmed by 6 bases and the J gene end by 6 bases; junction bases not matched to a gene: 7. The CDR3 consists of 14 residues. Per the germline V gene, CDR1 is SNHLY and CDR2 is FYNNEI. The CDR3 sequence is CASSGIAGTNEQFF. CDR3 in DNA: TGTGCCAGCAGCGGAATAGCGGGGACCAATGAGCAGTTCTTC.

This clonotype has at least ten counts. V and J are TRBV6-1 and TRBJ2-7, with D possibly being TRBD1 (6 bases). Germline lookup yields CDR1 MNHNS and CDR2 SASEGT. Trimming removed 6 bases at V and 5 bases at J, with 17 bases between. This CDR3 spans 14 amino acids. In DNA form, the CDR3 reads TGTGCCAGCAGGAGGACAGCCCGTCAGGACGAGCAGTACTTC. It translates to CASRRTARQDEQYF.

This clonotype appeared many times. J is TRBJ1-2 and V is TRBV18; 8 positions match TRBD1. Trimming at V came to 2 bases and at J to 4 bases, leaving 12 bases not matched to a gene. The V gene's germline CDR1 is KGHSH and CDR2 LQKENI. The CDR3 consists of 17 residues. The CDR3 loop reads CASSPDVPGQVFYGYTF. CDR3 bases: TGTGCCAGCTCACCAGACGTCCCGGGACAGGTTTTCTATGGCTACACCTTC.

This clonotype was seen ten or more times. This chain joins TRBV12-3 or TRBV12-4 and TRBJ1-5; D might be TRBD1 (5 bases). The CDR3 is made up of 16 amino acids. The ends were cut back, 6 bases at V and 2 bases at J, with 17 bases in the middle. The CDR3 nucleotides are TGTGCCAGCAGCCCACGGGGGGGGTCGGGCAATCAGCCCCAGCATTTT. It translates to CASSPRGGSGNQPQHF.

This clonotype was detected ten times or more. The V gene is TRBV9, the J gene TRBJ2-7; 11 nucleotides match TRBD1. Germline CDR1 reads SGDLS; CDR2 reads YYNGEE. CDR3 length: 15 amino acids. V shed 0 bases, J shed 3 bases, and the junction held 2 bases outside the gene matches. This CDR3 reads CASSVDGTGGYEQYF. DNA for the CDR3: TGTGCCAGCAGCGTAGATGGGACAGGGGGCTACGAGCAGTACTTC.

In its sample, this clonotype was seen many times. The chain links TRBV19 to TRBJ1-5; a possible D gene is TRBD1 (6 bases). Germline V gene sequence: CDR1 LNHDA, CDR2 SQIVND (reference sequence). V lost 6 bases and J 6 bases, leaving 21 bases between the germline ends. This CDR3 has 16 amino acids. The CDR3 reads CASSDTLTGLSQPQHF. The CDR3 DNA reads TGTGCCAGTAGCGATACTTTAACAGGGCTTAGTCAGCCCCAGCATTTT.

This clonotype showed up many times. The rearrangement uses TRBV7-2 and TRBJ2-3; maybe TRBD2 (6 bases). Germline CDR1 reads SGHTA; CDR2 reads FQGNSA. Trimming took off 3 bases at V and 2 bases at J, with 9 bases between the two ends. The CDR3 has 14 residues. CDR3 amino acids: CASSLAGPTDTQYF. As DNA, the CDR3 is TGTGCCAGCAGCTTGGCGGGACCCACAGATACGCAGTATTTT. The whole variable domain, remainder taken from reference TRBV7-2 and TRBJ2-3, is GAGVSQSPSNKVTEKGKDVELRCDPISGHTALYWYRQSLGQGLEFLIYFQGNSAPDKSGLPSDRFSAERTGGSVSTLTIQRTQQEDSAVYLCASSLAGPTDTQYFGPGTRLTVL.

This clonotype was recorded many times. This chain joins TRBV7-2 and TRBJ2-3, with 12 nucleotides matching TRBD2. Germline values: CDR1 SGHTA, CDR2 FQGNSA. J was trimmed by 5 bases and V by 3 bases; bases with no gene match: 6. There are 16 residues in the CDR3. For the CDR3, the DNA is TGTGCCAGCAGCTTGACTAGCGGGGGCCGGGGAGATACGCAGTATTTT. Protein: CASSLTSGGRGDTQYF.

This clonotype was seen at least ten times. The V gene is TRBV10-3, the J gene TRBJ1-6; D gene ambiguous. V was pared by 0 bases and J by 0 bases, with 9 bases between. Germline lookup yields CDR1 ENHRY and CDR2 SYGVKD. This CDR3 spans 17 amino acids. CDR3 region: CAISESKLGSYNSPLHF. CDR3 DNA: TGTGCCATCAGTGAGTCGAAATTGGGCTCCTATAATTCACCCCTCCACTTT.

Ten or more counts support this clonotype. The chain links TRBV12-3 or TRBV12-4 to TRBJ1-1, with 10 bases matching TRBD1. V dropped 2 bases and J dropped 6; count of bases not matched to a gene: 9. The CDR3 consists of 16 residues. The CDR3 spells CASSLRIGTGAAEAFF. In DNA form, the CDR3 reads TGTGCCAGCAGTTTACGGATCGGGACAGGGGCGGCTGAAGCTTTCTTT.

This clonotype was detected ten times or more. The chain recombines TRBV7-6 with TRBJ1-5; D is unresolved. The CDR3 is 17 residues long. The germline V gene has CDR1 SGHVS and CDR2 FNYEAQ. The V and J ends lost 2 bases and 1 base respectively, with 15 bases between them. The chain's CDR3 is CASSLSVGIGSNQPQHF. CDR3 in DNA: TGTGCCAGCAGCTTATCAGTGGGTATTGGAAGCAATCAGCCCCAGCATTTT.

This clonotype was recorded many times. V and J are TRBV29-1 and TRBJ1-1; D is unclear. Germline V gives CDR1 SQVTM, CDR2 ANQGSEA. This CDR3 comprises 12 residues. Trimming removed 7 bases from V and 0 bases from J, with 9 bases in between. CDR3 amino acids: CSAWQLNTEAFF. The CDR3 DNA sequence: TGCAGCGCTTGGCAGTTGAACACTGAAGCTTTCTTT.

This clonotype was seen repeatedly, ten times or more. V and J are TRBV7-2 and TRBJ2-7; 9 nucleotides line up with TRBD1. J lost 0 bases, V lost 5 bases, and 2 bases had no gene match. The CDR3 sequence is 14 residues long. Germline V gives CDR1 SGHTA, CDR2 FQGNSA. The CDR3 loop is CASSVDRGSYEQYF. CDR3 sequence (DNA): TGTGCCAGCAGCGTGGACAGGGGCTCCTACGAGCAGTACTTC.

This clonotype was found many times. This sequence joins TRBV19 and TRBJ1-2; 8 nucleotides match TRBD1. The trim removed 9 bases at V and 5 bases at J, leaving 8 bases unmatched. Germline CDR1 LNHDA, CDR2 SQIVND (reference sequence). CDR3 length equals 13 residues. CDR3 region: CASYTGTGYGYTF. The DNA for the CDR3 is TGTGCCAGCTACACCGGGACAGGATATGGCTACACCTTC.

This clonotype was recorded many times. The V and J genes are TRBV11-2 and TRBJ1-2; a possible D gene is TRBD1 (5 bases). Germline-derived CDR1 and CDR2 are SGHAT and FQNNGV. Trimming removed 0 bases from V and 9 bases from J, with 8 bases in between. The CDR3 totals 12 residues. This chain's CDR3 is CASSLEGVSYTF. DNA of the CDR3: TGTGCCAGCAGCTTAGAGGGGGTGAGCTACACCTTC. The full variable domain, rest sourced from reference TRBV11-2 and TRBJ1-2, is EAGVAQSPRYKIIEKRQSVAFWCNPISGHATLYWYQQILGQGPKLLIQFQNNGVVDDSQLPKDRFSAERLKGVDSTLKIQPAKLEDSAVYLCASSLEGVSYTFGSGTRLTVV.

In this sample, this clonotype turned up many times. This rearrangement joins TRBV2 to TRBJ1-1; D is unresolved. Looked up from germline, CDR1 is SNHLY and CDR2 is FYNNEI. Between the trimmed V and J ends, which lost 8 bases and 7 bases, there was a span of 11 bases. This CDR3 is 11 amino acids long. The CDR3 loop is CASARTVEAFF. The CDR3 DNA is TGTGCCAGCGCCCGAACCGTTGAAGCTTTCTTT.

This clonotype was recorded at least ten times. This chain links TRBV20-1 with TRBJ1-2; 7 bases line up with TRBD1. V shed 5 bases, J shed 0 bases, and the junction held 0 bases outside the gene matches. Germline loops: CDR1 DFQATT, CDR2 SNEGSKA (reference sequence). The CDR3 runs to 12 residues. The DNA for the CDR3 is TGCAGTGCTGGACAGGCTAACTATGGCTACACCTTC. It codes for CSAGQANYGYTF.

There are many counts of this clonotype. The rearrangement joins TRBV7-2 to TRBJ1-6; D is unresolved. Trimming stripped 1 base from V and 10 bases from J, with 8 bases between. Germline assignment: CDR1 SGHTA and CDR2 FQGNSA. CDR3 length: 13 amino acids. The CDR3 is CASSLERESPLHF. CDR3 sequence (DNA): TGTGCCAGCAGCTTAGAGAGGGAATCACCCCTCCACTTT. The whole variable domain, filled in from reference TRBV7-2 and TRBJ1-6, reads GAGVSQSPSNKVTEKGKDVELRCDPISGHTALYWYRQSLGQGLEFLIYFQGNSAPDKSGLPSDRFSAERTGGSVSTLTIQRTQQEDSAVYLCASSLERESPLHFGNGTRLTVT.

Worth noting for this clonotype: The germline gene is not matched at one end of the junction; a read error may be the cause. The genes are TRBV6-4 and TRBJ2-6, with a possible D match to TRBD1 (5 bases). The CDR3 is 15 amino acids. Germline V gene data show CDR1 as MRHNA and CDR2 as SNTAGT. The CDR3 nucleotides read TGTACCAGCAGTCCTGACAGCTCTGGTGCCAACGTCCTGACTTTC. Translation: CTSSPDSSGANVLTF.

This clonotype was detected many times. CDR3 in DNA: TGTGCCAGCAGCGTCACTCAGGGGAGAGATGGCTACACCTTC. Its translation is CASSVTQGRDGYTF. V and J are TRBV7-2 and TRBJ1-2; possible D gene TRBD1, 6 bases. CDR3 size: 14 residues. Trimming pared 5 bases from V and 6 bases from J, leaving 16 bases between. Germline V gene data show CDR1 as SGHTA and CDR2 as FQGNSA.

This clonotype has more than one count but fewer than ten. A read error may be the cause here, since a much bigger clone is one base away. This chain connects TRBV20-1 to TRBJ2-7; TRBD1 might be the D (6 bases). The germline V gene has CDR1 DFQATT and CDR2 SNEGSKA (reference sequence). Trimming pared 0 bases from V and 1 base from J, leaving 13 bases between. The CDR3 runs to 15 residues. CDR3 region: CSARDPQGPSYEQYF. The CDR3 bases are TGCAGTGCTAGAGATCCGCAGGGGCCTTCCTACGAGCAGTACTTC.

This clonotype has just a few counts. The chain couples TRBV12-3 or TRBV12-4 to TRBJ1-1; 7 nucleotides align to TRBD1. With V trimmed by 3 bases and J by 11 bases, 9 bases remained unmatched. This CDR3 comprises 13 residues. DNA of the CDR3: TGTGCCAGCAGTTTGGGGACAGCGAGAAAGGCTTTCTTT. Translating gives CASSLGTARKAFF.

Many counts were recorded for this clonotype. The V call is TRBV28, the J call TRBJ2-7; D remains ambiguous. The V end was cut by 7 bases, the J end by 4 bases, with 17 bases between. Germline V gives CDR1 MDHEN, CDR2 SYDVKM. This CDR3 contains 14 residues. This CDR3 is CASTPLVGIYEQYF. As DNA, the CDR3 is TGTGCCAGCACCCCCCTTGTGGGCATATACGAGCAGTACTTC.

This clonotype was observed at least ten times. The gene calls are TRBV20-1 and TRBJ2-5; D tentatively fits TRBD1 or TRBD2 (5 bases each). Deletions cut 5 bases from V and 2 bases from J, with 18 bases between. CDR1 is DFQATT, CDR2 SNEGSKA, per germline (reference sequence). This CDR3 is built from 15 residues. CDR3 region: CSAANPGLGQETQYF. CDR3 sequence (DNA): TGCAGTGCTGCGAACCCGGGGCTCGGGCAAGAGACCCAGTACTTC.

This clonotype ranks as medium-sized. The rearrangement joins TRBV7-8 to TRBJ1-1; possible D gene TRBD1, 6 bases. The CDR3 runs 13 residues. V was pared by 4 bases and J by 1 base, with 7 bases between. CDR1 and CDR2 (germline): SGHVS, FQNEAQ. CDR3 DNA sequence: TGTGCCAGCAGCTCACAGGGGAACACTGAAGCTTTCTTT. It yields the protein CASSSQGNTEAFF.

This clonotype was counted at least ten times. This chain connects TRBV25-1 to TRBJ1-1; D is unresolved. The CDR3 loop spans 13 amino acids. V lost 5 bases to trimming and J lost 5 bases, with 12 bases between them. The germline V gene has CDR1 MGHDK and CDR2 SYGVNS. CDR3: CASSIERGTEAFF. CDR3 coding DNA: TGTGCCAGCAGTATAGAGCGAGGGACTGAAGCTTTCTTT.

This clonotype was found many times. The chain carries TRBV6-2 or TRBV6-3 and TRBJ1-6, with 10 bases matching TRBD1. J was trimmed by 10 bases and V by 4 bases; bases with no gene match: 10. Germline loops: CDR1 MNHEY, CDR2 SVGEGT. The CDR3 sequence is 16 residues long. The CDR3 region is CASSSGTGARSSPLHF. The CDR3 nucleotides read TGTGCCAGCAGTTCGGGGACAGGGGCGCGAAGCTCACCCCTCCACTTT.